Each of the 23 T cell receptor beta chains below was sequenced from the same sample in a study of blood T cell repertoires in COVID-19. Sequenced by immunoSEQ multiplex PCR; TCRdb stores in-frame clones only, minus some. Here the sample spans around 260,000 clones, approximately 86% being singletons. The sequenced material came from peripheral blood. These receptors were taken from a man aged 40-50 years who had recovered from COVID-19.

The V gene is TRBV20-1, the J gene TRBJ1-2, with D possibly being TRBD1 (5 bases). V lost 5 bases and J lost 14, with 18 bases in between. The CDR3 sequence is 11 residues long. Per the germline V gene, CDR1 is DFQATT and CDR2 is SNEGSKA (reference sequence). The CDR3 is CSARRRGDGTF. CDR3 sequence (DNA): TGCAGTGCTCGACGACGGGGGGATGGAACCTTC.

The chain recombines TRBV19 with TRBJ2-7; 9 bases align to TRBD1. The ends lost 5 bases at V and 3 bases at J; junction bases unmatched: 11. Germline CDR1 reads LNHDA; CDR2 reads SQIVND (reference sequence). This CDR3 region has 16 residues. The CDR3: CASSPLPGQGNYEQYF. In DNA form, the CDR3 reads TGTGCCAGTAGTCCTCTTCCGGGACAGGGAAACTACGAGCAGTACTTC.

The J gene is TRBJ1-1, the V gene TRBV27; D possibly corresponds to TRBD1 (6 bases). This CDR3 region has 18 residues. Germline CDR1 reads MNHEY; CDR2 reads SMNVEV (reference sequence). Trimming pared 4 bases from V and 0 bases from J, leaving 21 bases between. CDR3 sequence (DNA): TGTGCCAGCAGTTCCGACCGATCCCTTGACAGGCTGAACACTGAAGCTTTCTTT. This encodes CASSSDRSLDRLNTEAFF.

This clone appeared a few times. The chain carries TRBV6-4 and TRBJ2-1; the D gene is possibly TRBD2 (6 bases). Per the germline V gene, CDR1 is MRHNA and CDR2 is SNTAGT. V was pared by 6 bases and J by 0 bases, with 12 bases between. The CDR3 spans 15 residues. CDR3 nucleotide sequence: TGTGCCAGCAGCCCGGAGGGGAGCTCCTACAATGAGCAGTTCTTC. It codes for CASSPEGSSYNEQFF.

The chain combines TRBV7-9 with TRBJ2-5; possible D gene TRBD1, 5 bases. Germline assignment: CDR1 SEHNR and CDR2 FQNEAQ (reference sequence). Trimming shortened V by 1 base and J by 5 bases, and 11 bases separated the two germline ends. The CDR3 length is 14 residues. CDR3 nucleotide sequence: TGTGCCAGCAGCTTAGGTTCCAGGGTCGAGACCCAGTACTTC. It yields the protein CASSLGSRVETQYF.

Here the CDR3 DNA reads TGTGCCAGCAGCTTAGGTCTGACTAGGGGGCCTTACAATGAGCAGTTCTTC. Protein sequence: CASSLGLTRGPYNEQFF. The V and J genes are TRBV11-2 and TRBJ2-1, with a tentative D call TRBD1 (7 bases). The germline CDR1 and CDR2 sequences are SGHAT and FQNNGV. The ends were cut back, 1 base at V and 4 bases at J, with 17 bases in the middle. CDR3 length: 17 amino acids.

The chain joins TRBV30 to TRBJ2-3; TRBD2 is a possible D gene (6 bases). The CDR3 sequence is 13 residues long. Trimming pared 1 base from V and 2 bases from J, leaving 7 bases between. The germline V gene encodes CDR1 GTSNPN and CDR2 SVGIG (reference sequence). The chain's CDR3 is CAWSGGVTDTQYF. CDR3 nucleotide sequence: TGTGCCTGGAGTGGCGGGGTCACAGATACGCAGTATTTT.

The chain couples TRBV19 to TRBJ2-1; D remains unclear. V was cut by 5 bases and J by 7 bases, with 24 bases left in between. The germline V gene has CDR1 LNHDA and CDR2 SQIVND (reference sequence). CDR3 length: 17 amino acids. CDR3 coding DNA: TGTGCCAGTAGTTTGGTAGGCAGAAGTTGGCGAGGTAATGAGCAGTTCTTC. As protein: CASSLVGRSWRGNEQFF.

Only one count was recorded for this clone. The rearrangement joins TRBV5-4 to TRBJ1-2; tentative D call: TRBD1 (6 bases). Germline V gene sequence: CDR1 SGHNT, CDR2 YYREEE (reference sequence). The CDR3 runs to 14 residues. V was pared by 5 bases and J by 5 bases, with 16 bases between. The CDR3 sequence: CASRKEAGEYGYTF. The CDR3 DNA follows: TGTGCCAGCAGAAAGGAAGCAGGGGAGTATGGCTACACCTTC.

CDR3 bases: TGTGCCAGCAGTTTAGTTGGGACAGGGTATAGACACACTGAAGCTTTCTTT. Its protein is CASSLVGTGYRHTEAFF. The chain employs TRBV27 and TRBJ1-1; 9 bases are shared with TRBD1. The length of the CDR3 is 17 residues. Trimming took 2 bases from V and 3 from J; bases not matched to a gene: 10. Germline lookup yields CDR1 MNHEY and CDR2 SMNVEV (reference sequence).

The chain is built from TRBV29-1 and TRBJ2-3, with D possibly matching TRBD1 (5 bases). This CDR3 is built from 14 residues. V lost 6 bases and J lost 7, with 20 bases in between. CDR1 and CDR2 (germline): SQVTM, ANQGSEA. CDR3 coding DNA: TGCAGCGTGGGCCAGCGACAGACGGTGAATACGCAGTATTTT. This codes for CSVGQRQTVNTQYF.

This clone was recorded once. The CDR3 bases are TGTGCCAGCAGCTTAGCGCGTTGGGAGACCCAGTACTTC. This translates into CASSLARWETQYF. This chain connects TRBV7-6 to TRBJ2-5; D remains unclear. The germline gives CDR1 SGHVS, CDR2 FNYEAQ. V lost 0 bases to trimming and J lost 5 bases, with 7 bases between them. The CDR3 extends over 13 amino acids. The full variable domain, in which reference TRBV7-6 and TRBJ2-5 provide the parts outside the CDR3, is GAGVSQSPRYKVTKRGQDVALRCDPISGHVSLYWYRQALGQGPEFLTYFNYEAQQDKSGLPNDRFSAERPEGSISTLTIQRTEQRDSAMYRCASSLARWETQYFGPGTRLLVL.

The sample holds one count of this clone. CDR3 loop: CASSLYISYNEQFF. CDR3 bases: TGTGCCAGCAGTTTATATATATCCTACAATGAGCAGTTCTTC. The V and J genes are TRBV27 and TRBJ2-1, with D unresolved. CDR3 length equals 14 residues. Per the germline V gene, CDR1 is MNHEY and CDR2 is SMNVEV (reference sequence). V was pared by 1 base and J by 1 base, with 5 bases between.

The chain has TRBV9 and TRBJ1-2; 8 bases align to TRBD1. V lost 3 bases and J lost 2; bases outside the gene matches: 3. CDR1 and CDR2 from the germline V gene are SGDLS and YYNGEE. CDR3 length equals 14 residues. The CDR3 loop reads CASSATGGNYGYTF. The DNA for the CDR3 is TGTGCCAGCAGCGCTACAGGGGGAAACTATGGCTACACCTTC.

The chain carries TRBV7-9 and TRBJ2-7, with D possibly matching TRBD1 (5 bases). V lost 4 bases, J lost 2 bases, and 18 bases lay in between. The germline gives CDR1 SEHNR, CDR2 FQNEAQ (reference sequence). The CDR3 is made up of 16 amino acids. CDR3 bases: TGTGCCAGCAGCTCGACGACACCGAACAGGACCTACGAGCAGTACTTC. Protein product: CASSSTTPNRTYEQYF.

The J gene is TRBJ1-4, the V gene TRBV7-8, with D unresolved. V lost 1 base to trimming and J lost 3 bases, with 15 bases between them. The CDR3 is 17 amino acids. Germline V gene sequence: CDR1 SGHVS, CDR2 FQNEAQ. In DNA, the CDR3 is TGTGCCAGCAGCTTAGTCCGGGGTTCATTCGCTAATGAAAAACTGTTTTTT. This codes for CASSLVRGSFANEKLFF.

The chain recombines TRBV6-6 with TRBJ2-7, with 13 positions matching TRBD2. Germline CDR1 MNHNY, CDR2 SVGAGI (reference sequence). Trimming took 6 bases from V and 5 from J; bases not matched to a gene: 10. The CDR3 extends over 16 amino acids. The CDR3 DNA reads TGTGCCAGCAGGCTCACTAGCGGGAGGGCCGACCACGAGCAGTACTTC. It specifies CASRLTSGRADHEQYF.

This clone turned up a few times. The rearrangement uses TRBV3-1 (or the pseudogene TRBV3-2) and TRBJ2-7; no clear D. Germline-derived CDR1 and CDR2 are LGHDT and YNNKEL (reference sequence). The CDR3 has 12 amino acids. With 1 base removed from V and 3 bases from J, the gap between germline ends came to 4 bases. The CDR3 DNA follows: TGTGCCAGCAGCCAAGGAGACTACGAGCAGTACTTC. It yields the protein CASSQGDYEQYF.

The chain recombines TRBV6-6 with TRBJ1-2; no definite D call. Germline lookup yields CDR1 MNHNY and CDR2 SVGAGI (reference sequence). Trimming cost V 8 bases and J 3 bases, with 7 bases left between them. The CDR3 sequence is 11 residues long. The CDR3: CASSPDYGYTF. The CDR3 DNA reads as TGTGCCAGCTCCCCGGACTATGGCTACACCTTC.

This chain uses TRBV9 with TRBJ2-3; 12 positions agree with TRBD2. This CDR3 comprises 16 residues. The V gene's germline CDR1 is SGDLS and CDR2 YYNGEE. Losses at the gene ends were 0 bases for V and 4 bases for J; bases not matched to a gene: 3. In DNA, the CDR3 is TGTGCCAGCAGCGTAGGGACTAGCGGGGTCTCAGATACGCAGTATTTT. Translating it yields CASSVGTSGVSDTQYF.

The CDR3: CASTDSVLNTEAFF. In nucleotides, the CDR3 is TGTGCCAGCACCGACAGTGTATTGAACACTGAAGCTTTCTTT. The V call is TRBV7-3, the J call TRBJ1-1, with D possibly being TRBD1 (5 bases). V was trimmed by 7 bases and J by 0 bases, leaving 12 bases between them. The CDR3 consists of 14 residues. CDR1 is SGHTA, CDR2 FQGTGA, per germline.

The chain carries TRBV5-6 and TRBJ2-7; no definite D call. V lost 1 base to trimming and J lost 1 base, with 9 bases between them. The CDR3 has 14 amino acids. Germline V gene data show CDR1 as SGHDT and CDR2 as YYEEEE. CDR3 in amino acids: CASSLRPRSYEQYF. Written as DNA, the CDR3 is TGTGCCAGCAGCTTGCGCCCGAGATCCTACGAGCAGTACTTC.

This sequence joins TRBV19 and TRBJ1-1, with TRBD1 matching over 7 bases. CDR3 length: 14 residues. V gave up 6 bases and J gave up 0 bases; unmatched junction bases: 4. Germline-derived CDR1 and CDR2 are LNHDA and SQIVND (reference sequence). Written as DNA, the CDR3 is TGTGCCAGTAGGGCCAGGGGGATGAACACTGAAGCTTTCTTT. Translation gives CASRARGMNTEAFF.